This passage covers 13 T cell receptor beta chains from one sample sequenced in a study of CD8 T cells in ankylosing spondylitis. Study-wide results and limits: What seemed typical of ankylosing spondylitis blood was a TCR beta motif built from about 8 highly homologous variants.

Their antigen targets remain unknown. TCRdb reprocessed the 5' RACE reads with MiXCR, giving one entry per CDR3 protein. This sample yields 200,000 to 250,000 distinct CDR3 sequences, of which about 7% are seen a single time; 14% belongs to the top ten. What was sequenced was blood, either unsorted or a sorted T cell fraction (not recorded which). These receptors were obtained from a male donor with ankylosing spondylitis.

This clonotype was picked up many times. This chain uses TRBV20-1 with TRBJ2-7; 8 bases map to TRBD1. The CDR3 length is 16 residues. Germline assignment: CDR1 DFQATT and CDR2 SNEGSKA (reference sequence). With 6 bases clipped from V and 5 bases from J, the junction kept 18 bases outside the gene matches. The CDR3 DNA reads as TGCAGTGCAAGACGCCTCAGGGGGCAGCATATCGACGAGCAGTACTTC. This gives the protein CSARRLRGQHIDEQYF.

This clonotype has a count of ten or more. The rearrangement uses TRBV4-1 and TRBJ2-1; 15 bases are shared with TRBD2. The CDR3 runs 17 residues. The trim removed 4 bases at V and 4 bases at J, leaving 5 bases unmatched. Per germline, CDR1 MGHRA and CDR2 YSYEKL. The CDR3, as DNA: TGCGCCAGCAGCCCCCCGGGACTAGCGGGGGGTTACAATGAGCAGTTCTTC. Translated: CASSPPGLAGGYNEQFF.

The sample holds a few counts of this clonotype. The CDR3 is CASSFPGQRNEQFF. The CDR3 nucleotides read TGTGCCAGCAGCTTTCCGGGACAGCGCAATGAGCAGTTCTTC. The chain combines TRBV11-2 with TRBJ2-1; 7 nucleotides agree with TRBD1. J lost 6 bases, V lost 3 bases, and 5 bases had no gene match. The CDR3 spans 14 residues. Looked up from germline, CDR1 is SGHAT and CDR2 is FQNNGV.

This clonotype occurred many times. The chain uses TRBV29-1 and TRBJ2-7; D is possibly TRBD2 (5 bases). CDR1 is SQVTM and CDR2 is ANQGSEA in the germline V gene. Trimming removed 7 bases from V and 2 bases from J, with 15 bases in between. The CDR3 runs to 13 residues. Here the CDR3 reads CSALTGIPYEQYF. The CDR3 coding sequence is TGCAGCGCTCTTACCGGGATTCCCTACGAGCAGTACTTC.

Many counts were recorded for this clonotype. The chain has TRBV4-2 and TRBJ1-2, with a tentative D call TRBD1 (6 bases). Germline CDR1 reads LGHNA; CDR2 reads YNFKEQ. This CDR3 is built from 15 residues. Trimming stripped 1 base from V and 3 bases from J, with 12 bases between. The CDR3 spells CASSQAPGGDYGYTF. The CDR3 DNA is TGTGCCAGCAGCCAAGCCCCGGGGGGCGACTATGGCTACACCTTC.

Many counts were recorded for this clonotype. This sequence joins TRBV7-9 and TRBJ1-1; maybe TRBD1 (5 bases). The CDR3 loop spans 13 amino acids. Germline values: CDR1 SEHNR, CDR2 FQNEAQ (reference sequence). V was cut by 7 bases and J by 6 bases, with 15 bases left in between. In DNA, the CDR3 is TGTGCCAGCATCCTGGACCGGGGCGCTGAAGCTTTCTTT. Its protein product is CASILDRGAEAFF.

This sequence joins TRBV15 and TRBJ2-3; no firm D call. CDR1 is LNHNV, CDR2 YYDKDF, per germline (reference sequence). The CDR3 covers 13 residues. V lost 3 bases and J 6 bases, leaving 10 bases between the germline ends. The CDR3 region is CATSSPNGDTQYF. DNA for the CDR3: TGTGCCACCAGCAGCCCAAACGGGGATACGCAGTATTTT.

This clonotype has at least ten counts. V is TRBV9 and J is TRBJ2-7; 8 nucleotides match TRBD1. This CDR3 region has 12 residues. The V gene end was trimmed by 4 bases and the J gene end by 5 bases; junction bases not matched to a gene: 2. The germline gives CDR1 SGDLS, CDR2 YYNGEE. The DNA of the CDR3 is TGTGCCAGCAGCTCGACAGGGGACGAGCAGTACTTC. Its protein is CASSSTGDEQYF.

This clonotype occurred many times. The J gene is TRBJ2-5, the V gene TRBV4-1; TRBD1 matches at 10 bases. J lost 4 bases, V lost 0 bases, and 5 bases had no gene match. The CDR3 contains 16 residues. CDR1 MGHRA and CDR2 YSYEKL come from the germline V gene. In nucleotides, the CDR3 is TGCGCCAGCAGCCAAGATGAGACAGGGGGCAGAGAGACCCAGTACTTC. Translated, it gives CASSQDETGGRETQYF.

This clonotype was picked up many times. The V and J genes are TRBV4-1 and TRBJ2-1; 8 positions match TRBD2. V was pared by 4 bases and J by 0 bases, with 20 bases of the junction left unmatched. This CDR3 contains 21 residues. Germline V CDR1 and CDR2: MGHRA, YSYEKL. CDR3 sequence (DNA): TGCGCCAGCAGCCTCCCCCCCCCGGAACTAGCGGATTTAAGCTCCTACAATGAGCAGTTCTTC. Residues: CASSLPPPELADLSSYNEQFF.

This clonotype showed up many times. J is TRBJ2-7 and V is TRBV20-1; 10 bases map to TRBD2. The germline gives CDR1 DFQATT, CDR2 SNEGSKA (reference sequence). With 3 bases clipped from V and 4 bases from J, the junction kept 3 bases outside the gene matches. CDR3 size: 13 residues. The CDR3 region has the DNA TGCAGTGCTAGGGTAGCGGGGGGTTACGAGCAGTACTTC. This codes for CSARVAGGYEQYF.

This clonotype has at least ten counts. The V and J genes are TRBV7-9 and TRBJ2-5; D possibly corresponds to TRBD1 (6 bases). This CDR3 is built from 14 residues. Trimming shortened V by 1 base and J by 4 bases, and 10 bases separated the two germline ends. The germline CDR1 and CDR2 sequences are SEHNR and FQNEAQ (reference sequence). The CDR3 DNA reads TGTGCCAGCAGCTTAGGGGGGCTGGGAGAGACCCAGTACTTC. Its translation: CASSLGGLGETQYF.

This clonotype was detected ten times or more. The chain recombines TRBV6-2 or TRBV6-3 with TRBJ2-1; maybe TRBD1 (5 bases). The ends were cut back, 3 bases at V and 2 bases at J, with 11 bases in the middle. Germline loops: CDR1 MNHEY, CDR2 SVGEGT. The CDR3 covers 15 residues. The CDR3 reads CASSYQGIPYNEQFF. Written as DNA, the CDR3 is TGTGCCAGCAGTTATCAGGGTATCCCCTACAATGAGCAGTTCTTC.